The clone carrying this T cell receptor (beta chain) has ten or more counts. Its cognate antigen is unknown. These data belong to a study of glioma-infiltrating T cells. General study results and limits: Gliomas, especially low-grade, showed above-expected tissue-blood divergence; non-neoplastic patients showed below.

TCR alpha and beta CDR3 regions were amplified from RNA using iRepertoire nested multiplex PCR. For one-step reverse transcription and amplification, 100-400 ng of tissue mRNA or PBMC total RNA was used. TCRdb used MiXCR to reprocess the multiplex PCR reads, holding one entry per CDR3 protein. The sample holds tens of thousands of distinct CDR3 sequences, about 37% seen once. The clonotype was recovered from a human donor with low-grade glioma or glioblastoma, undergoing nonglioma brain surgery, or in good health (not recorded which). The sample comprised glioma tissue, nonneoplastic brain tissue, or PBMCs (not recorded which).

In nucleotides, the CDR3 is TGTGCCAGCTCATCGAACTCCCTGGCCACAGATACGCAGTATTTT. Protein product: CASSSNSLATDTQYF. This chain connects TRBV18 to TRBJ2-3; D uncertain. The V end lost 5 bases, the J end lost 2 bases, and 14 bases lay between the germline ends. Germline V gene data show CDR1 as KGHSH and CDR2 as LQKENI. This CDR3 spans 15 amino acids. Together with reference TRBV18 and TRBJ2-3, the CDR3 gives the full variable domain: NAGVMQNPRHLVRRRGQEARLRCSPMKGHSHVYWYRQLPEEGLKFMVYLQKENIIDESGMPKERFSAEFPKEGPSILRIQQVVRGDSAAYFCASSSNSLATDTQYFGPGTRLTVL.